Detailed here is one T cell receptor (beta chain). This sample is part of a study of blood T cell repertoires in COVID-19. At the level of the study: Italy, Spain and the United States were the sources of the convalescent and acute COVID-19 samples.

Per the original methods: Estimates of nucleated cell counts were drawn from the amplification of reference gene primers. Measured with immunoSEQ multiplex PCR; TCRdb has only the in-frame clones, and not every one. Clonal size and the V and J genes are those of that table, whereas D and trimming came from the DNA. The sample lists roughly 340,000 clones, about 87% seen once, with about 6% in the top ten. Trimming removed 0 bases from V and 7 bases from J; junction bases left unmatched: 13. Germline V gene lookup returns CDR1 SGHRS and CDR2 YFSETQ. CDR3 length: 17 residues. Patients in Seattle were enrolled during active infection, then followed longitudinally.

This clonotype was obtained from a woman between 50 and 59 years old with COVID-19, enrolled during active disease. The sample consisted of peripheral blood. V is TRBV5-1 and J is TRBJ1-2, with 9 bases lining up with TRBD1. The DNA of the CDR3 is TGCGCCAGCAGCTTGGGAGGAGCGGCACAGGGGGCGAGTGGCTACACCTTC. This gives the protein CASSLGGAAQGASGYTF.